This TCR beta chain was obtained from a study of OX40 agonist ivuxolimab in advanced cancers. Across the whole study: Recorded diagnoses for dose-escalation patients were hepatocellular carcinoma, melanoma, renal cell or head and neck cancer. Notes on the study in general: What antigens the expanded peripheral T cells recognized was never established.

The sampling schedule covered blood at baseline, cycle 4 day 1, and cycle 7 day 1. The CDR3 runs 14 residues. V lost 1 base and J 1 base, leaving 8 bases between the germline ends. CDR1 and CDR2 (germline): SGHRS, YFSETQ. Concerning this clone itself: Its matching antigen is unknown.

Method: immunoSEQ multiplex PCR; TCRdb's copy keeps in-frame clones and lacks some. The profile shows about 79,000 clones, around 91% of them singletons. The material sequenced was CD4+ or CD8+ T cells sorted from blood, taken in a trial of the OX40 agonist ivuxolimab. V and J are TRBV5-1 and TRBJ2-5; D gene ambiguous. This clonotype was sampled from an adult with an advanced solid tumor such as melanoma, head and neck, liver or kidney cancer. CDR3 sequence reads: CASSLSATQETQYF. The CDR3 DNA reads TGCGCCAGCAGCTTGTCGGCCACCCAAGAGACCCAGTACTTC. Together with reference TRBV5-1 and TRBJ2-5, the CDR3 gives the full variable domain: KAGVTQTPRYLIKTRGQQVTLSCSPISGHRSVSWYQQTPGQGLQFLFEYFSETQRNKGNFPGRFSGRQFSNSRSEMNVSTLELGDSALYLCASSLSATQETQYFGPGTRLLVL.